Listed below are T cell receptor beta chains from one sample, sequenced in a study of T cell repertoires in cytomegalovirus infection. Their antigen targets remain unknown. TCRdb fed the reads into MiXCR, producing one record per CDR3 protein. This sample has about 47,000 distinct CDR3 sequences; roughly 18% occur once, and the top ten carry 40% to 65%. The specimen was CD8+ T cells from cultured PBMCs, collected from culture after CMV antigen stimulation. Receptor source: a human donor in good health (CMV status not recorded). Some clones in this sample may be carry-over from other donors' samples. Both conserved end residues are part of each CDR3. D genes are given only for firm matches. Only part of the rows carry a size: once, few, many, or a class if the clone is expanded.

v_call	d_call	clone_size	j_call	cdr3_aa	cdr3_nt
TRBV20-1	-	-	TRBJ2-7	CSARGPWGGANEQYF	TGCAGTGCTAGAGGGCCCTGGGGGGGGGCCAACGAGCAGTACTTC
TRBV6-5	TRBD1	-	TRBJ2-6	CASSPGQVSGANVLTF	TGTGCCAGCAGTCCGGGACAGGTCTCTGGGGCCAACGTCCTGACTTTC
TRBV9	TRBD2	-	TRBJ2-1	CASSGGLAGNEQFF	TGTGCCAGCAGCGGGGGACTAGCGGGGAATGAGCAGTTCTTC
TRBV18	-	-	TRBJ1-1	CASSPHNTEAFF	TGTGCCAGCTCGCCCCACAACACTGAAGCTTTCTTT
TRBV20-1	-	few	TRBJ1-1	CSARDTGQTEAFF	TGCAGTGCTAGAGATACAGGGCAAACTGAAGCTTTCTTT
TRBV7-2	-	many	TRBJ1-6	CASSLVANLSYNSPLHF	TGTGCCAGCAGCTTAGTGGCTAACTTGAGTTATAATTCACCCCTCCACTTT
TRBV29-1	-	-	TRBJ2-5	CSVTDVSRETQYF	TGCAGCGTAACGGACGTTTCTAGGGAGACCCAGTACTTC
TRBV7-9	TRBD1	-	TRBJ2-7	CASSGTGSYEQYF	TGTGCCAGCAGCGGGACAGGGTCCTACGAGCAGTACTTC
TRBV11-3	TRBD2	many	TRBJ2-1	CASSLSGDNEQFF	TGTGCCAGCAGCTTAAGCGGGGACAATGAGCAGTTCTTC
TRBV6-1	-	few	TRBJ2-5	CASNSGTFDGETQYF	TGTGCCAGCAACTCCGGGACTTTCGATGGCGAGACCCAGTACTTC
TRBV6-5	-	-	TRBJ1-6	CASSYSSASSPLRF	TGTGCCAGCAGTTACTCTTCAGCGAGTTCACCCCTCCGCTTT
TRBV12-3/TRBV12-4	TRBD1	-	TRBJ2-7	CASSSRLRQGGHEQYF	TGTGCCAGCAGTTCCCGACTCCGACAGGGGGGCCACGAGCAGTACTTC
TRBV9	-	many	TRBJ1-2	CASSVGGSGGYTF	TGTGCCAGCAGCGTAGGAGGGTCAGGGGGCTACACCTTC
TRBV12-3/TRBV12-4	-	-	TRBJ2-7	CASSRAGWWDEQYF	TGTGCCAGCAGCCGAGCAGGGTGGTGGGACGAGCAGTACTTC
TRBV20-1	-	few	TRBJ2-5	CSARDPAGGAQETQYF	TGCAGTGCTAGAGATCCCGCGGGTGGGGCCCAAGAGACCCAGTACTTC
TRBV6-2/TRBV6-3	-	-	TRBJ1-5	CASRYTQGNQPQHF	TGTGCCAGCAGGTATACCCAGGGGAATCAGCCCCAGCATTTT
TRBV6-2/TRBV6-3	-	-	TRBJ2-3	CASSYVGGPGTQYF	TGTGCCAGCAGTTACGTCGGGGGGCCCGGTACGCAGTATTTT
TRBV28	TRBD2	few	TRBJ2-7	CASSFGVAGGSSYEQYF	TGTGCCAGCAGTTTCGGGGTAGCGGGGGGGAGCTCCTACGAGCAGTACTTC
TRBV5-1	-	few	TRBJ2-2	CASIDGVGGELFF	TGCGCCAGCATTGACGGGGTTGGCGGGGAGCTGTTTTTT
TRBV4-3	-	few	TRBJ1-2	CASSEGHYYGYTF	TGCGCCAGCAGCGAGGGACATTACTATGGCTACACCTTC
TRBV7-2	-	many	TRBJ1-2	CASSPPHNYGYTF	TGTGCCAGCAGCCCCCCACATAACTATGGCTACACCTTC
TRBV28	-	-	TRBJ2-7	CASRAGQSSYEQYF	TGTGCCAGCAGAGCCGGACAGAGCTCCTACGAGCAGTACTTC
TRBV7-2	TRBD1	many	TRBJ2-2	CASSARTGLDTGELFF	TGTGCCAGCAGCGCTCGGACAGGCCTAGACACCGGGGAGCTGTTTTTT
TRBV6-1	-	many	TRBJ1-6	CASSEGDGNSPLHF	TGTGCCAGCAGTGAAGGGGACGGGAATTCACCCCTCCACTTT
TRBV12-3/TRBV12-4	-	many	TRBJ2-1	CASRIRDGGSYNEQFF	TGTGCCAGCAGGATCCGGGACGGCGGCTCCTACAATGAGCAGTTCTTC
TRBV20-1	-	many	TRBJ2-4	CSARDRASMAKNIQYF	TGCAGTGCGAGAGACCGGGCATCCATGGCCAAAAACATTCAGTACTTC
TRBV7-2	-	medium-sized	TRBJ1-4	CASSSPREVREKLFF	TGTGCCAGCAGCTCCCCCAGGGAGGTGCGTGAAAAACTGTTTTTT
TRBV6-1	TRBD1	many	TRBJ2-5	CASSEVDRAQETQYF	TGTGCCAGCAGTGAAGTCGACAGGGCCCAAGAGACCCAGTACTTC
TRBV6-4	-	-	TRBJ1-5	CASSDTSGADDQPQHF	TGTGCCAGCAGTGACACGTCCGGGGCAGACGATCAGCCCCAGCATTTT
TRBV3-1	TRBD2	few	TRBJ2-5	CASSQDRWLAGMNEETQYF	TGTGCCAGCAGCCAAGATCGGTGGCTAGCGGGAATGAATGAAGAGACCCAGTACTTC
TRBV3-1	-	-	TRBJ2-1	CASSLGPGSYNEQFF	TGTGCCAGCAGCCTCGGACCGGGCTCCTACAATGAGCAGTTCTTC
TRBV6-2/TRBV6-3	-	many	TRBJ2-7	CASSLRDGSYEQYF	TGTGCCAGCAGTCTCCGGGACGGATCCTACGAGCAGTACTTC
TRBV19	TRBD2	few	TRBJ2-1	CASRSQTSGRPHNEQFF	TGTGCCAGTAGAAGCCAGACTAGCGGGAGGCCCCACAATGAGCAGTTCTTC
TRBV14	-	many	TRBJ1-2	CASSQASKGGYTF	TGTGCCAGCAGCCAAGCTTCGAAGGGTGGCTACACCTTC
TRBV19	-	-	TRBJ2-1	CASSMSWDEQFF	TGTGCCAGTAGTATGTCCTGGGATGAGCAGTTCTTC
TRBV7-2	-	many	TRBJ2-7	CASSLRGHEQYF	TGTGCCAGCAGCTTGCGGGGTCACGAGCAGTACTTC
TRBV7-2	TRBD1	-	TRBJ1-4	CASSLGQVQKLVF	TGTGCCAGCAGCCTCGGACAGGTCCAAAAACTGGTTTTT
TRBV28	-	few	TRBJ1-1	CACCGWDTEAFF	TGTGCCTGTTGCGGTTGGGACACTGAAGCTTTCTTT
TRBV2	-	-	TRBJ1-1	CASSEVRNTEAFF	TGTGCCAGCAGTGAAGTCAGGAACACTGAAGCTTTCTTT
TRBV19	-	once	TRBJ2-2	CASHPGLSETGELFF	TGTGCCAGCCATCCGGGACTCAGTGAAACCGGGGAGCTGTTTTTT
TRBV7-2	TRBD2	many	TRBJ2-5	CASSLVAGAAKETQYF	TGTGCCAGCAGCTTAGTAGCGGGGGCAGCCAAAGAGACCCAGTACTTC
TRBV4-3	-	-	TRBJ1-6	CASSQVRGRVGSPLHF	TGCGCCAGCAGCCAAGTACGGGGCAGGGTAGGATCACCCCTCCACTTT
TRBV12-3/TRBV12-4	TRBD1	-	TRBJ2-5	CASSSQGAGTQYF	TGTGCCAGCAGTTCTCAGGGGGCCGGGACCCAGTACTTC
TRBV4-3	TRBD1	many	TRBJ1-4	CASSQDGQGDEKLFF	TGCGCCAGCAGCCAAGATGGACAGGGGGATGAAAAACTGTTTTTT
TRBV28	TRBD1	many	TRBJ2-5	CASSLRQGARETQYF	TGTGCCAGCAGTTTAAGGCAGGGGGCTAGGGAGACCCAGTACTTC
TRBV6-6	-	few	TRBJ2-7	CASSYQAYYEQYF	TGTGCCAGCAGTTACCAGGCCTACTACGAGCAGTACTTC
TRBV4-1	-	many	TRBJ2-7	CASSQDRGYEQYF	TGCGCCAGCAGCCAAGATAGGGGCTACGAGCAGTACTTC
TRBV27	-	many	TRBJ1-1	CASSPSGANTEAFF	TGTGCCAGCAGCCCCTCGGGAGCGAACACTGAAGCTTTCTTT
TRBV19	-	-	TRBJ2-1	CASSIPDQGWSYNEQFF	TGTGCCAGTAGTATTCCCGATCAGGGATGGTCCTACAATGAGCAGTTCTTC
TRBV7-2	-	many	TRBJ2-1	CASSLAGGIYNEQFF	TGTGCCAGCAGCTTAGCGGGAGGTATCTACAATGAGCAGTTCTTC
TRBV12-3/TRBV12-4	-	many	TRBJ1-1	CASSSRVLMNTEAFF	TGTGCCAGCAGTTCCAGGGTTCTGATGAACACTGAAGCTTTCTTT
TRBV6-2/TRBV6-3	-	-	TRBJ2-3	CASSTRVTDTQYF	TGTGCCAGCAGTACTCGCGTCACAGATACGCAGTATTTT
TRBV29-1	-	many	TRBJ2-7	CSVSGAYEQYF	TGCAGCGTTTCAGGGGCCTACGAGCAGTACTTC
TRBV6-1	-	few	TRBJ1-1	CASSEWGVTEAFF	TGTGCCAGCAGTGAGTGGGGAGTCACTGAAGCTTTCTTT
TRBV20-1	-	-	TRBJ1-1	CSARALSTEAFF	TGCAGTGCTAGGGCATTGAGCACTGAAGCTTTCTTT